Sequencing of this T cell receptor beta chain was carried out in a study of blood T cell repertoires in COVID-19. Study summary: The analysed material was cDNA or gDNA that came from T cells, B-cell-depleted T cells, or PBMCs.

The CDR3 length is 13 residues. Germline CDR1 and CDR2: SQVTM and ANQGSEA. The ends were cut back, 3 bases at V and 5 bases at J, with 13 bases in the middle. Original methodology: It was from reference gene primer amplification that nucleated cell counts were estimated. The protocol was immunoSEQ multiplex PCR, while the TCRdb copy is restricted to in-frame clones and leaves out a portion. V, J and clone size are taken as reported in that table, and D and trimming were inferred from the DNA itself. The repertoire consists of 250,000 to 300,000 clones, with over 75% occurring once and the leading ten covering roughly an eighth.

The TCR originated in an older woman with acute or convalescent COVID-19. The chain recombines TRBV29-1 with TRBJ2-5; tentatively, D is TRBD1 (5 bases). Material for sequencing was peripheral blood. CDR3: CSVEKGFGETQYF. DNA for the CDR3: TGCAGCGTTGAGAAGGGGTTTGGGGAGACCCAGTACTTC.